A selection of T cell receptor beta chains follows, all from one sample in a study of blood T cell repertoires in COVID-19. Generated by immunoSEQ multiplex PCR, the TCRdb table keeps only in-frame clones and is missing some. The sample contains a few hundred thousand clones, approximately 90% of which appear only once. Sample: PBMCs or T cells enriched from blood (not recorded which). All receptors derive from a woman under 30 who had recovered from COVID-19. Both conserved end residues are trimmed from each CDR3. D genes are given only for firm matches. Not every row has a clone size; where given, it reads once, few, many or a size class.

D gene: TRBD1
J gene: TRBJ2-7
V gene: TRBV19
clone size: -
CDR3 protein: ASSIVGDSPYEQY

D gene: -
J gene: TRBJ1-2
V gene: TRBV24-1
clone size: -
CDR3 protein: ATSDPRRELGGYT

D gene: TRBD1
J gene: TRBJ1-2
V gene: TRBV30
clone size: -
CDR3 protein: AWGQDYYGYT

D gene: TRBD1
J gene: TRBJ2-7
V gene: TRBV6-5
clone size: -
CDR3 protein: ASSWAGGEY

D gene: TRBD2
J gene: TRBJ2-1
V gene: TRBV19
clone size: -
CDR3 protein: ASSMSAGEAYNEQF

D gene: TRBD1
J gene: TRBJ1-1
V gene: TRBV2
clone size: once
CDR3 protein: ASSGQARNTEAF

D gene: -
J gene: TRBJ2-7
V gene: TRBV5-5
clone size: -
CDR3 protein: ASSSKASGGLYEQY

D gene: TRBD2
J gene: TRBJ2-1
V gene: TRBV4-2
clone size: -
CDR3 protein: ASRLRAGGGNEQF

D gene: TRBD2
J gene: TRBJ2-1
V gene: TRBV4-2
clone size: -
CDR3 protein: ASSQETAGLAVPEQF

D gene: -
J gene: TRBJ2-3
V gene: TRBV6-6
clone size: -
CDR3 protein: ASSLGGSTQY

D gene: TRBD2
J gene: TRBJ2-7
V gene: TRBV18
clone size: -
CDR3 protein: ASSPRTSGGAYEQY

D gene: TRBD1
J gene: TRBJ1-6
V gene: TRBV2
clone size: -
CDR3 protein: ASSSTGGRLSLH

D gene: TRBD2
J gene: TRBJ2-3
V gene: TRBV9
clone size: -
CDR3 protein: ASSALAGVTDTQY

D gene: -
J gene: TRBJ1-4
V gene: TRBV7-3
clone size: -
CDR3 protein: ASSLSRGEKLF

D gene: TRBD1
J gene: TRBJ2-7
V gene: TRBV6-5
clone size: few
CDR3 protein: ASSYGQGALYEQY

D gene: -
J gene: TRBJ2-7
V gene: TRBV18
clone size: -
CDR3 protein: ASSQEQLSYEQY

D gene: TRBD1
J gene: TRBJ1-1
V gene: TRBV30
clone size: -
CDR3 protein: AWSQGQGNTEAF

D gene: TRBD2
J gene: TRBJ2-1
V gene: TRBV24-1
clone size: -
CDR3 protein: ATSDFALAGEGHEQF

D gene: TRBD1
J gene: TRBJ1-2
V gene: TRBV6-5
clone size: -
CDR3 protein: ASSNRGRSVYGYT

D gene: -
J gene: TRBJ1-4
V gene: TRBV5-5
clone size: -
CDR3 protein: ASSFQGGKNEKLF

D gene: TRBD1
J gene: TRBJ1-2
V gene: TRBV5-4
clone size: -
CDR3 protein: ASSLSQGALRYGYT

D gene: TRBD1
J gene: TRBJ2-7
V gene: TRBV7-9
clone size: -
CDR3 protein: ASSPNPGQDYEQY

D gene: -
J gene: TRBJ1-2
V gene: TRBV3-1/TRBV3-2
clone size: -
CDR3 protein: ASSQEGARGYT

D gene: -
J gene: TRBJ2-2
V gene: TRBV7-2
clone size: -
CDR3 protein: ASSFGGYTGELF

D gene: -
J gene: TRBJ2-7
V gene: TRBV7-9
clone size: -
CDR3 protein: ASSLEGHRSYEQY

D gene: TRBD1
J gene: TRBJ1-2
V gene: TRBV2
clone size: -
CDR3 protein: ASSAFSNRGNYGYT

D gene: -
J gene: TRBJ2-7
V gene: TRBV3-1/TRBV3-2
clone size: -
CDR3 protein: ASSQDLSGTYEQY